This entry lists 16 T cell receptor beta chains sequenced from one sample in a study of beta chain features in type 1 diabetes. Sequencing targeted expressed TCRB transcripts, as all isolated RNA had been reverse transcribed. Clones were read by immunoSEQ multiplex PCR, and TCRdb kept only the in-frame ones, dropping some. Among some 240,000 clones listed, approximately 11% were seen once. Input material: central memory CD4+ T cells from blood. The source is a man between 18 and 35 years old in good health.

This clone was found a few times. V and J are TRBV7-9 and TRBJ1-1; maybe TRBD1 (6 bases). CDR1 and CDR2 (germline): SEHNR, FQNEAQ (reference sequence). The CDR3 contains 15 residues. The V and J ends lost 2 bases and 3 bases respectively, with 13 bases between them. The CDR3 sequence is CASSLRQAGDTEAFF. CDR3 in DNA: TGTGCCAGCAGCTTAAGACAGGCGGGGGACACTGAAGCTTTCTTT.

For this clone: The sample carries other DNA sequences with the same CDR3. CDR3 sequence: CASSPGTSGRTDTQYF. CDR3 DNA sequence: TGTGCCAGCAGCCCGGGGACTAGCGGCCGCACAGATACGCAGTATTTT. The rearrangement joins TRBV11-3 to TRBJ2-3; 11 nucleotides agree with TRBD2. Trimming removed 5 bases from V and 1 base from J; junction bases left unmatched: 5. CDR1 is SGHNT and CDR2 is YENEEA in the germline V gene. The CDR3 length is 16 residues.

There are a few counts of this clone. This chain uses TRBV4-1 with TRBJ2-1, with 15 bases lining up with TRBD2. CDR1 is MGHRA, CDR2 YSYEKL, per germline. This CDR3 has 20 residues. The trim removed 0 bases at V and 0 bases at J, leaving 6 bases unmatched. DNA for the CDR3: TGCGCCAGCAGCCAAGATCTTGGGACTAGCGGGGGGAGCTCCTACAATGAGCAGTTCTTC. It codes for CASSQDLGTSGGSSYNEQFF.

This clone was found a few times. The rearrangement joins TRBV7-8 to TRBJ2-1; D might be TRBD1 or TRBD2, each matching 5 bases. The CDR3 consists of 15 residues. V gave up 1 base and J gave up 7 bases, with 14 bases separating them. The germline gives CDR1 SGHVS, CDR2 FQNEAQ. The CDR3 is CASSLGGVWSNEQFF. The CDR3 DNA reads as TGTGCCAGCAGCTTAGGAGGGGTTTGGTCGAATGAGCAGTTCTTC.

On this clone: The same CDR3 is also encoded by other DNA sequences in this sample. J is TRBJ2-7 and V is TRBV30, with D unresolved. CDR1 and CDR2 (germline): GTSNPN, SVGIG (reference sequence). The CDR3 runs 13 residues. The V end lost 2 bases, the J end lost 0 bases, and 8 bases lay between the germline ends. DNA of the CDR3: TGTGCCTGGAGTAGGTCCTCCTCCTACGAGCAGTACTTC. It codes for CAWSRSSSYEQYF.

In this sample, this clone turned up a few times. This chain uses TRBV4-1 with TRBJ2-5; 10 nucleotides align to TRBD2. This CDR3 has 18 amino acids. Germline V gives CDR1 MGHRA, CDR2 YSYEKL. With V trimmed by 1 base and J by 4 bases, 12 bases remained unmatched. The CDR3 nucleotides read TGCGCCAGCAGCCAAGGACGCAATCTAGCGGGAGCTGGAGAGACCCAGTACTTC. This sequence encodes CASSQGRNLAGAGETQYF.

This clone appeared many times. The chain recombines TRBV18 with TRBJ2-3, with 11 bases lining up with TRBD2. J lost 2 bases, V lost 3 bases, and 4 bases had no gene match. Germline CDR1 reads KGHSH; CDR2 reads LQKENI. This CDR3 region has 16 residues. This chain's CDR3 is CASSPVAGGPTDTQYF. The CDR3 region has the DNA TGTGCCAGCTCACCCGTAGCGGGAGGGCCCACAGATACGCAGTATTTT. The whole variable domain, filled in from reference TRBV18 and TRBJ2-3, reads NAGVMQNPRHLVRRRGQEARLRCSPMKGHSHVYWYRQLPEEGLKFMVYLQKENIIDESGMPKERFSAEFPKEGPSILRIQQVVRGDSAAYFCASSPVAGGPTDTQYFGPGTRLTVL.

This clone was detected only a few times. This chain links TRBV18 with TRBJ2-1; unclear D gene. Germline V gene sequence: CDR1 KGHSH, CDR2 LQKENI. This CDR3 spans 18 amino acids. V was clipped by 0 bases and J by 0 bases, with 15 bases between them. CDR3 DNA sequence: TGTGCCAGCTCACCACCCGTTGGCCGTCCCAGCTCCTACAATGAGCAGTTCTTC. This encodes CASSPPVGRPSSYNEQFF. Using reference TRBV18 and TRBJ2-1 for the parts outside the CDR3, the full variable domain is NAGVMQNPRHLVRRRGQEARLRCSPMKGHSHVYWYRQLPEEGLKFMVYLQKENIIDESGMPKERFSAEFPKEGPSILRIQQVVRGDSAAYFCASSPPVGRPSSYNEQFFGPGTRLTVL.

This chain connects TRBV5-1 to TRBJ2-3; weak D call: TRBD2 (6 bases). Trimming removed 5 bases from V and 0 bases from J, with 10 bases in between. Per germline, CDR1 SGHRS and CDR2 YFSETQ. This CDR3 has 14 residues. The CDR3, as DNA: TGCGCCAGCAGTCGCGGAGGGAGCACAGATACGCAGTATTTT. Encoded protein: CASSRGGSTDTQYF.

This clone was counted only a few times. V is TRBV21-1 and J is TRBJ2-3. TRBV21-1 is shown as a pseudogene. The CDR3 is 14 amino acids. CDR3 sequence reads: CADRLETSTDTQYF. CDR3 bases: TGTGCCGACCGCCTTGAGACCAGCACAGATACGCAGTATTTT.

The chain recombines TRBV7-9 with TRBJ2-2; 10 bases line up with TRBD1. Trimming cost V 4 bases and J 6 bases; bases outside gene matches: 2. Germline values: CDR1 SEHNR, CDR2 FQNEAQ (reference sequence). This CDR3 is built from 14 residues. CDR3 coding DNA: TGTGCCAGCAGCTCGGGACAGGGGTCCGGGGAGCTGTTTTTT. Protein: CASSSGQGSGELFF.

This clone was seen only a few times. The chain employs TRBV6-5 and TRBJ1-2; TRBD1 agrees at 7 bases. This CDR3 region has 13 residues. CDR1 and CDR2 from the germline V gene are MNHEY and SVGAGI. V trimming: 2 bases; J trimming: 8 bases; junction bases outside the gene matches: 5. The CDR3 DNA sequence: TGTGCCAGCAGTTACGACAGGGACAAAGGCTACACCTTC. Translation: CASSYDRDKGYTF.

This clone was detected a few times. The chain recombines TRBV18 with TRBJ1-2, with TRBD1 matching over 8 bases. This CDR3 region has 15 residues. J was trimmed by 4 bases and V by 3 bases; bases with no gene match: 7. Germline assignment: CDR1 KGHSH and CDR2 LQKENI. As DNA, the CDR3 is TGTGCCAGCTCACCGGAGACAGGGGAAAGCTATGGCTACACCTTC. This codes for CASSPETGESYGYTF.

This clone was recorded at least ten times. The chain recombines TRBV2 with TRBJ1-3; D not resolved. The CDR3 spans 13 residues. Trimming took off 8 bases at V and 0 bases at J, with 8 bases between the two ends. From germline, CDR1 is SNHLY and CDR2 FYNNEI. CDR3 sequence (DNA): TGTGCCAGCCTCGTCTCCTCTGGAAACACCATATATTTT. Residues: CASLVSSGNTIYF.

This clone was counted many times. The chain is built from TRBV18 and TRBJ2-7; D possibly corresponds to TRBD1 (7 bases). Germline V lookup: CDR1 KGHSH, CDR2 LQKENI. The ends were cut back, 6 bases at V and 5 bases at J, with 14 bases in the middle. This CDR3 is 13 amino acids long. CDR3 loop: CASSQGGYDEQYF. The CDR3 DNA sequence: TGTGCCAGCTCGCAGGGGGGATACGACGAGCAGTACTTC.

The table lists this clone with many counts. V gene TRBV18 combines with J gene TRBJ2-7, with D uncertain. From germline, CDR1 is KGHSH and CDR2 LQKENI. The CDR3 runs 13 residues. V was clipped by 8 bases and J by 2 bases, with 13 bases between them. The CDR3: CASTPSKTYEQYF. CDR3 nucleotide sequence: TGTGCCAGCACCCCCAGTAAGACCTACGAGCAGTACTTC.